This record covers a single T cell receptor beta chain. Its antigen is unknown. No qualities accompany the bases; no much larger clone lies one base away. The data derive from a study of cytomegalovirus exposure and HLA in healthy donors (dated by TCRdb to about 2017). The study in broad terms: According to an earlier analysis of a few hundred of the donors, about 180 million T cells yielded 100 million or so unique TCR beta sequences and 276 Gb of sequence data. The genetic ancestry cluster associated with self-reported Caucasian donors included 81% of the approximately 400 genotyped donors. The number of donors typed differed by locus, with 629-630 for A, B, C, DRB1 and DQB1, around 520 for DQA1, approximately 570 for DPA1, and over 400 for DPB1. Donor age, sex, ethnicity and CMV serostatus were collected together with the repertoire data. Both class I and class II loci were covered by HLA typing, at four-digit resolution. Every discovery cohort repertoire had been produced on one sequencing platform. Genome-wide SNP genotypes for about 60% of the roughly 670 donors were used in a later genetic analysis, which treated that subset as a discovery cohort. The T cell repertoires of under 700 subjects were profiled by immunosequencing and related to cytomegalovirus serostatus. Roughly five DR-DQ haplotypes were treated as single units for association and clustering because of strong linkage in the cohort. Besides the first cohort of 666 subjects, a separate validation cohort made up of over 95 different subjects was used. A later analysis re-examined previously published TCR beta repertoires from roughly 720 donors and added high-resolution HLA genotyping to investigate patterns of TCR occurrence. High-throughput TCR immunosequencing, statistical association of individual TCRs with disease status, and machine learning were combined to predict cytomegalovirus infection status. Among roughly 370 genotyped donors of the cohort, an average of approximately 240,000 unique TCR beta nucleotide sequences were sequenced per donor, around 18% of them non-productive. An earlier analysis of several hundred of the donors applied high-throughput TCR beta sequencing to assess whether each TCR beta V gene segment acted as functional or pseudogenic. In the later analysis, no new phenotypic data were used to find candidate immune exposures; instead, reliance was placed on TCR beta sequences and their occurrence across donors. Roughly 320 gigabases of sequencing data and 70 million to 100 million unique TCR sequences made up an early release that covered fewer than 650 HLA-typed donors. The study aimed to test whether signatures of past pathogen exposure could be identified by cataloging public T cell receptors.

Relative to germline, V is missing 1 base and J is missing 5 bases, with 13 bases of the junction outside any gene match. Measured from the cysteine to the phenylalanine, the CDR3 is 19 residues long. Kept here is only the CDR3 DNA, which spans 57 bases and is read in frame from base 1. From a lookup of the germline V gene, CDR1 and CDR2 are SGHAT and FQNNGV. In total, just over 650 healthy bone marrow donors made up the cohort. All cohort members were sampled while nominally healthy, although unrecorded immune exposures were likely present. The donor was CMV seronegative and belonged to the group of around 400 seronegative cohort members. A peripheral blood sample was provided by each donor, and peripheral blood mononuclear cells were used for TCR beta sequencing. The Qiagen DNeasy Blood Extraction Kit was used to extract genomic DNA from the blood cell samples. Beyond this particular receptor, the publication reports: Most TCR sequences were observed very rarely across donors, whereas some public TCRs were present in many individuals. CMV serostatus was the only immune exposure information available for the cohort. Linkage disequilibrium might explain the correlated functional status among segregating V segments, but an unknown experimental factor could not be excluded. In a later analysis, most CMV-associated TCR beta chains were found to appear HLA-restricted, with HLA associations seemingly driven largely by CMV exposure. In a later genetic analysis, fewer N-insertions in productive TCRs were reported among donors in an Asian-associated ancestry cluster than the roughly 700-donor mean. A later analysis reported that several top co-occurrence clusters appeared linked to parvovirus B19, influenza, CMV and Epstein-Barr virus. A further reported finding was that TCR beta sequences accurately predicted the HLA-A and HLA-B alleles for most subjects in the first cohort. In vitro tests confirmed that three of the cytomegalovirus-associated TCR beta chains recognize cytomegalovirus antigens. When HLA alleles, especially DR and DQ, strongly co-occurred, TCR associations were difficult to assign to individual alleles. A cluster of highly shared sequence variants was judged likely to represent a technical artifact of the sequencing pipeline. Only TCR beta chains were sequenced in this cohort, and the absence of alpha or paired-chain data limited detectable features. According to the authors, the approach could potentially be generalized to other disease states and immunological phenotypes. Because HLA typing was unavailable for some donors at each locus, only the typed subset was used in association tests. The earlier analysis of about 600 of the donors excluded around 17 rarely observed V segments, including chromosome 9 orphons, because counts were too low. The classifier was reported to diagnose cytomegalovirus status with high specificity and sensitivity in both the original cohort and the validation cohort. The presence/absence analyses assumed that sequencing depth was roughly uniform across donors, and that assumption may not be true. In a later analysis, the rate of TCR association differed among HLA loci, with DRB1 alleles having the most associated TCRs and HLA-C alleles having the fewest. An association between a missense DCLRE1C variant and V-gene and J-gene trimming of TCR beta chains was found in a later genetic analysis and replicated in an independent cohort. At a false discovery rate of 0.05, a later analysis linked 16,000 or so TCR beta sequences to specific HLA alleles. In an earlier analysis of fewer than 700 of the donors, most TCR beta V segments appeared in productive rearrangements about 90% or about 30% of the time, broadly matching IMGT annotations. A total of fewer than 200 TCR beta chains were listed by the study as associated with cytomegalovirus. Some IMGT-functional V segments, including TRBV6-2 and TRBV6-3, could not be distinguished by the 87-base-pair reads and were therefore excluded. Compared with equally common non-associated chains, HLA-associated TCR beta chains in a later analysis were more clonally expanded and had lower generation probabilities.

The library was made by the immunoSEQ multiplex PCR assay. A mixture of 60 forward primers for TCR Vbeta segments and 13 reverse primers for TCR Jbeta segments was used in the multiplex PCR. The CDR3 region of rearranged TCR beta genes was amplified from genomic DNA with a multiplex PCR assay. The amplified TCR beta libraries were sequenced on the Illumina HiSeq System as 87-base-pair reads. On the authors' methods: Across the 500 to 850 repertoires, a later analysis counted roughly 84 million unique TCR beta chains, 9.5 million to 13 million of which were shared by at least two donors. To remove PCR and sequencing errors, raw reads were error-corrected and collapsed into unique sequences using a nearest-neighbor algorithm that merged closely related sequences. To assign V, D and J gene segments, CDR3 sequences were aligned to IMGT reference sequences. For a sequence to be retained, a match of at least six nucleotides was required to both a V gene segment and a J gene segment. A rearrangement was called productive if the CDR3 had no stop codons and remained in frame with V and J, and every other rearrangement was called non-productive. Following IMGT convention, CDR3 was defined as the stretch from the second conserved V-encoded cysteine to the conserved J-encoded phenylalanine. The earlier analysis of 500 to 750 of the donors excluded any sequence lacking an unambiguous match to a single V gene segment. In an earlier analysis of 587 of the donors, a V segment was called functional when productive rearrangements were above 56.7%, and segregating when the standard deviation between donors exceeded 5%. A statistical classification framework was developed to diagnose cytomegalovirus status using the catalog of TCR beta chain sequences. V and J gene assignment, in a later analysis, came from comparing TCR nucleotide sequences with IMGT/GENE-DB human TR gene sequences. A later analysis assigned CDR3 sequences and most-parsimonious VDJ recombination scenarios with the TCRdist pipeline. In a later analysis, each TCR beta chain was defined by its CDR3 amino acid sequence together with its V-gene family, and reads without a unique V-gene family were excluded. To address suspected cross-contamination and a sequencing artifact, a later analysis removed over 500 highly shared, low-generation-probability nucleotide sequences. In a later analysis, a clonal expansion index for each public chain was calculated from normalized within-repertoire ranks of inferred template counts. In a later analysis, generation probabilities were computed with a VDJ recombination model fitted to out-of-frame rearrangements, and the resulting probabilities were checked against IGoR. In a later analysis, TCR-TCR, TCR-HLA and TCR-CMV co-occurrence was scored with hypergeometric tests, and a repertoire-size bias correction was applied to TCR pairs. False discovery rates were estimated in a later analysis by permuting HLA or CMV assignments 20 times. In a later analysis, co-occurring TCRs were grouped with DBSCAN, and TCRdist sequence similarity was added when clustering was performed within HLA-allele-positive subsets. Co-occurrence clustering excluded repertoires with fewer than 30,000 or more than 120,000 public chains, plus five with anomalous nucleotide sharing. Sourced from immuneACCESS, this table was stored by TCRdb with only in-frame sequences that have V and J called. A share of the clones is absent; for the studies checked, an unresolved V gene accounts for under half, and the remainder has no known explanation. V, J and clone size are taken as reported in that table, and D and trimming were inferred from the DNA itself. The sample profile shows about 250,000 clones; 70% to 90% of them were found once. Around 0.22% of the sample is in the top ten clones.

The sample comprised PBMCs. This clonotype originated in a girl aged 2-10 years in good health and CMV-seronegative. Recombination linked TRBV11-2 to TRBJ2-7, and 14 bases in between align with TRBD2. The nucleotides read TGTGCCAGCAGCTTAGTGTATCGCTGGACTAGCGGGGGGAAAGACGAGCAGTACTTC. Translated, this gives CASSLVYRWTSGGKDEQYF.